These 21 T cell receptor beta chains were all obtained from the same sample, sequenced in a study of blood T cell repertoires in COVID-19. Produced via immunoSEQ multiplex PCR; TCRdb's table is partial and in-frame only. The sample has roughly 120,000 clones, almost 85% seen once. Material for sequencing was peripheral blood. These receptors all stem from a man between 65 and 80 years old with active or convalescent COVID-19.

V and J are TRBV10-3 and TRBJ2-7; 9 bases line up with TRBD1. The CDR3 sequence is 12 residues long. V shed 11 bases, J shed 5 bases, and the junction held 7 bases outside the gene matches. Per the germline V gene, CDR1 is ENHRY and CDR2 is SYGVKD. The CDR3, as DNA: TGTGCCGGCGCGGGACAGGGTGACGAGCAGTACTTC. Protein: CAGAGQGDEQYF.

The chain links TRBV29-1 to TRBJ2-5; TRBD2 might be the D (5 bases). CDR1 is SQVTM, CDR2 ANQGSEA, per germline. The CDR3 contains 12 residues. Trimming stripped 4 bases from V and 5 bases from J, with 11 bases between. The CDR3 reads CSVVEVGETQYF. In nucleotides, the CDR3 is TGCAGCGTTGTGGAGGTGGGCGAGACCCAGTACTTC.

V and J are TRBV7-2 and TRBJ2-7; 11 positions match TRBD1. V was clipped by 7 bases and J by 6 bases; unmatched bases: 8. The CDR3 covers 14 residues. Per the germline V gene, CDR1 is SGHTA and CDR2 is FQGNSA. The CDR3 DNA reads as TGTGCCAGCAAACACTCCGGGACAGGGGGCGAGCAGTACTTC. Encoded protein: CASKHSGTGGEQYF.

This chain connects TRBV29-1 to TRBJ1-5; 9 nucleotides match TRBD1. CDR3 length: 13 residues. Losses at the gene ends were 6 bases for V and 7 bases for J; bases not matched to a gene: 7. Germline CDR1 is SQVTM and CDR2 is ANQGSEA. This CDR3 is CSVTGGIGQPQHF. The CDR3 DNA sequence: TGCAGCGTAACAGGGGGCATAGGGCAGCCCCAGCATTTT.

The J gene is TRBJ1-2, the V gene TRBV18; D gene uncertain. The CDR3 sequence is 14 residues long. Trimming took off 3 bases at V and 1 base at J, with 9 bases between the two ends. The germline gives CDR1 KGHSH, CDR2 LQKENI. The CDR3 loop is CASSPEQLNYGYTF. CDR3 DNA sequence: TGTGCCAGCTCACCCGAACAGCTTAACTATGGCTACACCTTC.

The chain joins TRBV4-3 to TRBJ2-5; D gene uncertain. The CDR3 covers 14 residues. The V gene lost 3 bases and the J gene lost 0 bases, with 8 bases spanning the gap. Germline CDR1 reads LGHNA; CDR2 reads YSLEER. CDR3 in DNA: TGCGCCAGCAGCCAGGCACGGGACCAAGAGACCCAGTACTTC. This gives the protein CASSQARDQETQYF.

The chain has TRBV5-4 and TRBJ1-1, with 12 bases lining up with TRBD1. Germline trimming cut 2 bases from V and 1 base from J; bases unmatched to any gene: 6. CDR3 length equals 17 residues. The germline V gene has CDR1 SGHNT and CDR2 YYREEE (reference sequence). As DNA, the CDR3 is TGTGCCAGCAGCTTATTCAGGGACAGGGGGCAGAACACTGAAGCTTTCTTT. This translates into CASSLFRDRGQNTEAFF.

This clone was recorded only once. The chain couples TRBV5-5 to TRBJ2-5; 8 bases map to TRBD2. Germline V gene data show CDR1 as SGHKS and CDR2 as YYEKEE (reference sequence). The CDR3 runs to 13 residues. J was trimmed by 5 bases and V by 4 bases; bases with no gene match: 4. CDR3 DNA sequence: TGTGCCAGCAGCCTTTCTAGCGGGGAGACCCAGTACTTC. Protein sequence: CASSLSSGETQYF.

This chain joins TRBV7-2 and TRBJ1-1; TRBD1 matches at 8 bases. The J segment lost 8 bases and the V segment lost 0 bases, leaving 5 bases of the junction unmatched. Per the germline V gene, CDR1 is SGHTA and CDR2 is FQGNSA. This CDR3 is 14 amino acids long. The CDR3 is CASSLARGQLEAFF. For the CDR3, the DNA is TGTGCCAGCAGCTTAGCCAGGGGGCAACTGGAAGCTTTCTTT.

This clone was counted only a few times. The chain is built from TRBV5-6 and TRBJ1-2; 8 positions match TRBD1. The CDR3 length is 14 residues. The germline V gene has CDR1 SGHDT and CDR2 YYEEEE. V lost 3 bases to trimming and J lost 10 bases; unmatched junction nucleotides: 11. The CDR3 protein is CASSSVSTTGAYTF. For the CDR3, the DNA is TGTGCCAGCAGCTCGGTCTCAACGACAGGGGCCTACACCTTC.

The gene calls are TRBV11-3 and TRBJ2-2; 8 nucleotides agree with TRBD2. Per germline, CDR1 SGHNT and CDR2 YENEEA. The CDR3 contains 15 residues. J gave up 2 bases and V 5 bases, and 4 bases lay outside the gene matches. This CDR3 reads CASSPLAGNTGELFF. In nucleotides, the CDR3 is TGTGCCAGCAGCCCCCTAGCGGGCAACACCGGGGAGCTGTTTTTT.

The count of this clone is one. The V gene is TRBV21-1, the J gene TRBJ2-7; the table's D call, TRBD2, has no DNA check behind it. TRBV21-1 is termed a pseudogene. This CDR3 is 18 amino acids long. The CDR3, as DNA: TGTGCCAGCAGCAAAGCCCGGGGTCGAAAGCTCCAAAAATACGAGCAGTACTTC. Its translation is CASSKARGRKLQKYEQYF.

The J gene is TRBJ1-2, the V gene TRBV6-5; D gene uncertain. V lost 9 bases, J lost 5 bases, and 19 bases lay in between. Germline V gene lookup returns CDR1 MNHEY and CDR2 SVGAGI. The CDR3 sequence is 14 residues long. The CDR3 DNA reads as TGTGCCAGTTCCAAAAACAGCGGGAAGTATGGCTACACCTTC. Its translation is CASSKNSGKYGYTF.

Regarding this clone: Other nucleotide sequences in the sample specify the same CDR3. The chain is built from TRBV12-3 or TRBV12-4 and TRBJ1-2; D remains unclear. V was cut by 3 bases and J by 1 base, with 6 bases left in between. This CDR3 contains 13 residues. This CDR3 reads CASSLGVNYGYTF. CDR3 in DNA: TGTGCCAGCAGTTTGGGCGTTAACTATGGCTACACCTTC.

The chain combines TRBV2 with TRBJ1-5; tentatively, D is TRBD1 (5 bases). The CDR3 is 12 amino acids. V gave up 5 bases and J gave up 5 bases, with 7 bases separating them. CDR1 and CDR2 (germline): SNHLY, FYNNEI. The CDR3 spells CASSLTDQPQHF. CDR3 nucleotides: TGTGCCAGCAGTCTGACAGATCAGCCCCAGCATTTT.

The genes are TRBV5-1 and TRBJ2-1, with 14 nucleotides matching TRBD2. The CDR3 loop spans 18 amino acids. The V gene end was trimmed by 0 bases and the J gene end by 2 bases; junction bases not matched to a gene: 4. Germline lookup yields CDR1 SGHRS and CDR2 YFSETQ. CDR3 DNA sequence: TGCGCCAGCAGCTTGGGACTAGCGGGAGGGGGGGCCTACAATGAGCAGTTCTTC. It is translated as CASSLGLAGGGAYNEQFF.

DNA of the CDR3: TGTGCCAGCAGCTTAGGGGGCACGAACACTGAAGCTTTCTTT. This encodes CASSLGGTNTEAFF. The chain uses TRBV7-2 and TRBJ1-1; possibly TRBD1 for D (5 bases). CDR1 is SGHTA, CDR2 FQGNSA, per germline. The CDR3 has 14 amino acids. Trimming stripped 1 base from V and 1 base from J, with 7 bases between.

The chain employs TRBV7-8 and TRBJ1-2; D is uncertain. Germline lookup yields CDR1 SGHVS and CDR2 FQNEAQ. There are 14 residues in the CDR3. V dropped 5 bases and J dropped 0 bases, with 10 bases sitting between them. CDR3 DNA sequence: TGTGCCAGCAGCCTCCTATTGTCTAACTATGGCTACACCTTC. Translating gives CASSLLLSNYGYTF. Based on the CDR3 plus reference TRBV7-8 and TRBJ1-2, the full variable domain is GAGVSQSPRYKVAKRGQDVALRCDPISGHVSLFWYQQALGQGPEFLTYFQNEAQLDKSGLPSDRFFAERPEGSVSTLKIQRTQQEDSAVYLCASSLLLSNYGYTFGSGTRLTVV.

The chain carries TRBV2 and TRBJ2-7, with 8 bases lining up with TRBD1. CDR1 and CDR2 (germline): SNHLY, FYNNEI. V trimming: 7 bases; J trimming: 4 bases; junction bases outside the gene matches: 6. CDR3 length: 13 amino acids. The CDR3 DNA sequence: TGTGCCAGCACCGGACAGGGAATATACGAGCAGTACTTC. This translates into CASTGQGIYEQYF.

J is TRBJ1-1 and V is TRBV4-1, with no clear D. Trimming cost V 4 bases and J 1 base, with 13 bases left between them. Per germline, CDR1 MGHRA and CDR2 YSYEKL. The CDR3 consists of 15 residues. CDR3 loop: CASSLSTSKNTEAFF. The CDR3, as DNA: TGCGCCAGCAGCCTTTCGACAAGCAAGAACACTGAAGCTTTCTTT.

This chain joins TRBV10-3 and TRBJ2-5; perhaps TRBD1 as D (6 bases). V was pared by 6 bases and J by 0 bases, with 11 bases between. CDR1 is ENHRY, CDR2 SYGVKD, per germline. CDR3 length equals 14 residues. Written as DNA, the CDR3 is TGTGCCATCAGCGCAGGACAGAACCAAGAGACCCAGTACTTC. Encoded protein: CAISAGQNQETQYF.